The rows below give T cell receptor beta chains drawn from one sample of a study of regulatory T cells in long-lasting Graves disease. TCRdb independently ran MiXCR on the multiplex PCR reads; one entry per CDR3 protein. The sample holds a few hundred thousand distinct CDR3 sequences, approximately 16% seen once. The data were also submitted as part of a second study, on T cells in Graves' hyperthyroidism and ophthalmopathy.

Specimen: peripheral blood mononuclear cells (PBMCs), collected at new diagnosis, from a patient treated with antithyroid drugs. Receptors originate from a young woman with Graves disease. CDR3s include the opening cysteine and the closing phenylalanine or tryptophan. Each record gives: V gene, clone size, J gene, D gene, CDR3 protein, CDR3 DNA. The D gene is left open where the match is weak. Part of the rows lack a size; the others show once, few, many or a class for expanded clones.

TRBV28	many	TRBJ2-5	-	CASSLLGGGETQYF	TGTGCCAGCAGTTTATTAGGGGGTGGGGAGACCCAGTACTTC
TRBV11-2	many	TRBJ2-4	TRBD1	CASSLGDRVKVEDIQYF	TGTGCCAGCAGCTTAGGGGACAGGGTTAAGGTGGAAGACATTCAGTACTTC
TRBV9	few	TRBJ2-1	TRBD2	CASSVGGSGSLNEQFF	TGTGCCAGCAGCGTAGGCGGCAGCGGGAGTCTCAATGAGCAGTTCTTC
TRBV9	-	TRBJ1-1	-	CASSVAWNTEAFF	TGTGCCAGCAGCGTCGCCTGGAACACTGAAGCTTTCTTT
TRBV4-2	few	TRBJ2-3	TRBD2	CASSQDPAGGPVTDTQYF	TGTGCCAGCAGCCAAGATCCAGCGGGAGGGCCCGTCACAGATACGCAGTATTTT
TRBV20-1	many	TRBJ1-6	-	CSARDRGRRSPLHF	TGCAGTGCTAGAGATCGGGGCCGTAGATCACCCCTCCACTTT
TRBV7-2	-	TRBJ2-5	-	CASSLARGSQYF	TGTGCCAGCAGCTTAGCTCGGGGGAGCCAGTACTTC
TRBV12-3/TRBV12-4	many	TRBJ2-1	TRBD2	CASSRNIIDSRGRGYNEQFF	TGTGCCAGCAGCCGCAACATTATAGACAGCAGAGGGAGGGGATACAATGAGCAGTTCTTC
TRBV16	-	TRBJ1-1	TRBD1	CASSQSDRGGTFF	TGTGCCAGCAGCCAATCGGACAGGGGTGGGACTTTCTTT
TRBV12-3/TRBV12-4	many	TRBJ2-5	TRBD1	CASIPGTGSLETQYF	TGTGCCAGCATACCCGGGACAGGGAGTTTAGAGACCCAGTACTTC
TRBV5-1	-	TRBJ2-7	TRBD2	CASSLAVAGGSYEQYF	TGCGCCAGCAGCTTGGCTGTAGCGGGAGGCTCCTACGAGCAGTACTTC
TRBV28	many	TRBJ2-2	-	CASSFPGLDRNTGELFF	TGTGCCAGCAGTTTCCCGGGCCTGGACCGAAACACCGGGGAGCTGTTTTTT
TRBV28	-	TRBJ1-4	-	CASSYQVPGRVKLFF	TGTGCCAGCAGTTATCAAGTCCCGGGACGGGTAAAACTGTTTTTT
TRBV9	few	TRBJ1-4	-	CASSVDTVRGEKLFF	TGTGCCAGCAGCGTTGACACCGTACGGGGTGAAAAACTGTTTTTT
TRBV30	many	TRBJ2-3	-	CAWSHSGPRDTQYF	TGTGCCTGGAGTCACTCGGGCCCACGTGATACGCAGTATTTT
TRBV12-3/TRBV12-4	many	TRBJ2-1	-	CASSLGQSTYNEQFF	TGTGCCAGCAGTTTAGGACAGTCCACTTACAATGAGCAGTTCTTC
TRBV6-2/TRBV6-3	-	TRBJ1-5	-	CASSDETINQPQHF	TGTGCCAGCAGTGACGAAACAATCAATCAGCCCCAGCATTTT
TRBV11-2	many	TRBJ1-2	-	CASRAPGDGYGYTF	TGTGCCAGCAGGGCACCCGGGGATGGCTATGGCTACACCTTC
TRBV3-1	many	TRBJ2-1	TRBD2	CASSQVGGTSGRHEQFF	TGTGCCAGCAGCCAAGTTGGAGGGACTAGCGGGAGACATGAGCAGTTCTTC
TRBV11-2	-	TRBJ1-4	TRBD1	CASSPSTGVEKLFF	TGTGCCAGCAGCCCGTCGACAGGGGTTGAAAAACTGTTTTTT
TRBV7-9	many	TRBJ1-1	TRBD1	CASSLGQVGTEAFF	TGTGCCAGCAGCCTGGGACAGGTGGGCACTGAAGCTTTCTTT
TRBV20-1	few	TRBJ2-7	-	CSARRQGFGEQYF	TGCAGTGCTAGGAGGCAGGGGTTCGGCGAGCAGTACTTC
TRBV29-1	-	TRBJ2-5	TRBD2	CSGTGTSGIFETQYF	TGCAGCGGCACCGGGACTAGCGGGATATTTGAGACCCAGTACTTC
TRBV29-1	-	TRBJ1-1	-	CSVAQGIGTEAFF	TGCAGCGTCGCACAGGGTATTGGCACTGAAGCTTTCTTT
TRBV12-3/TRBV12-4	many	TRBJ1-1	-	CASSSPGTEAFF	TGTGCCAGCAGTTCCCCGGGGACTGAAGCTTTCTTT
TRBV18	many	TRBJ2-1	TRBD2	CASSPPASGRVREQFF	TGTGCCAGCTCACCACCGGCTAGCGGGAGGGTTCGTGAGCAGTTCTTC
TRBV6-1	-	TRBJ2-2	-	CASSLQWELFF	TGTGCCAGCAGCCTGCAGTGGGAGCTGTTTTTT
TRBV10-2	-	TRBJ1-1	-	CASSDWNTEAFF	TGCGCCAGCAGTGATTGGAACACTGAAGCTTTCTTT
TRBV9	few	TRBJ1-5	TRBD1	CASSVGSGGGQPQHF	TGTGCCAGCAGCGTAGGTTCAGGGGGCGGTCAGCCCCAGCATTTT
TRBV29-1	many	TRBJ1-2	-	CSAASASRIDYGYTF	TGCAGCGCCGCCTCGGCCAGCCGAATTGACTATGGCTACACCTTC
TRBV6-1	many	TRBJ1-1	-	CASSDREGAEAFF	TGTGCCAGCAGTGACCGGGAAGGCGCTGAAGCTTTCTTT
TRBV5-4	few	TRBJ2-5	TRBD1	CASSPVRQGYQETQYF	TGTGCCAGCAGCCCGGTCCGACAGGGCTACCAAGAGACCCAGTACTTC
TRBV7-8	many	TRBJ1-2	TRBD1	CASSTRTGLYGYTF	TGTGCCAGCAGCACGCGGACAGGGCTATATGGCTACACCTTC
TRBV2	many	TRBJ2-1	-	CASSEIGGTYNEQFF	TGTGCCAGCAGTGAGATTGGCGGGACCTACAATGAGCAGTTCTTC
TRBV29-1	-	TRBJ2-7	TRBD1	CSAGTDFYEQYF	TGCAGCGCTGGGACAGACTTCTACGAGCAGTACTTC
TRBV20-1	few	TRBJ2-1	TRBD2	CSARSGSAAQRSFSGGNEQFF	TGCAGTGCTCGGAGCGGGAGCGCAGCACAGCGATCATTTTCCGGTGGCAATGAGCAGTTCTTC
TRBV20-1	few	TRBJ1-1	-	CSARKRGLSTEAFF	TGCAGTGCTAGAAAGAGGGGCTTGTCAACTGAAGCTTTCTTT
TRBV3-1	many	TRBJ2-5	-	CASSQILETQYF	TGTGCCAGCAGCCAAATTCTAGAGACCCAGTACTTC
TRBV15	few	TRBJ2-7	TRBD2	CATSASSGSVYEQYF	TGTGCCACCAGCGCCTCTAGCGGGAGCGTCTACGAGCAGTACTTC
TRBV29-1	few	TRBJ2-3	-	CSVEGELGRLGSRSISTDTQYF	TGCAGCGTTGAAGGAGAACTAGGGCGACTGGGTAGCCGCTCGATAAGCACAGATACGCAGTATTTT
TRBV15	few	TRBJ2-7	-	CATSRDLYEQYF	TGTGCCACCAGCAGAGACCTCTACGAGCAGTACTTC
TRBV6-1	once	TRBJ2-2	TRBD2	CASSERGLGPISGELFF	TGTGCCAGCAGTGAAAGGGGACTAGGACCGATAAGCGGGGAGCTGTTTTTT
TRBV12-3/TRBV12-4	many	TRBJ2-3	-	CASSLADHTDTQYF	TGTGCCAGCAGTTTGGCAGACCACACAGATACGCAGTATTTT
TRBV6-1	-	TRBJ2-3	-	CASKTSTDTQYF	TGTGCCAGCAAAACTAGCACAGATACGCAGTATTTT
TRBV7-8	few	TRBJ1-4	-	CASSFTATNEKLFF	TGTGCCAGCAGCTTCACGGCAACTAATGAAAAACTGTTTTTT
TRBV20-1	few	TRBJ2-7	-	CSARDLGGLGEQYF	TGCAGTGCTAGAGATCTAGGGGGACTCGGCGAGCAGTACTTC
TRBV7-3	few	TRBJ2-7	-	CASSTGPYSYEQYF	TGTGCCAGCAGCACCGGACCCTACTCCTACGAGCAGTACTTC
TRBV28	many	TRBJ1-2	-	CASSFSLGGYTF	TGTGCCAGCAGTTTCTCGTTGGGGGGCTACACCTTC